This T cell receptor (beta chain) was obtained from a study of blood T cell repertoires in COVID-19. The repertoire was sequenced with immunoSEQ multiplex PCR; TCRdb's copy has only in-frame clones and lacks some. The sample has about 140,000 clones, about 87% seen once. From germline, CDR1 is SGHRS and CDR2 YFSETQ. Trimming left V 1 base short and J 5 bases short, with 19 bases between. CDR3 length: 17 amino acids. The specimen was peripheral blood. This TCR was recovered from a human donor with COVID-19, enrolled during active disease. The donor label of this sample is uncertain. The gene calls are TRBV5-1 and TRBJ2-1, with D hard to call. CDR3 amino acids: CASSLPSSELRNNEQFF. The CDR3 bases are TGCGCCAGCAGCTTGCCCTCGAGCGAGTTAAGAAACAATGAGCAGTTCTTC.